This T cell receptor beta chain is from a study of control samples from healthy donors and cancer patients. Germline V lookup: CDR1 SGHRS, CDR2 YFSETQ. After removal of 4 bases from V and 4 bases from J, the junction contained 6 bases not matched to a gene. The CDR3 contains 14 residues. The table came from immunoSEQ multiplex PCR; TCRdb's copy has only in-frame clones and leaves some out. The sample has around 110,000 clones; roughly 92% are singletons. The sequencing sample was made of blood. The chain combines TRBV5-1 with TRBJ1-1; 8 bases are a match to TRBD1. The source of this sequence is a man aged 25-40 years in good health. The CDR3 protein is CASSLGQGGTEAFF. CDR3 sequence (DNA): TGCGCCAGCAGCCTTGGACAGGGCGGCACTGAAGCTTTCTTT.